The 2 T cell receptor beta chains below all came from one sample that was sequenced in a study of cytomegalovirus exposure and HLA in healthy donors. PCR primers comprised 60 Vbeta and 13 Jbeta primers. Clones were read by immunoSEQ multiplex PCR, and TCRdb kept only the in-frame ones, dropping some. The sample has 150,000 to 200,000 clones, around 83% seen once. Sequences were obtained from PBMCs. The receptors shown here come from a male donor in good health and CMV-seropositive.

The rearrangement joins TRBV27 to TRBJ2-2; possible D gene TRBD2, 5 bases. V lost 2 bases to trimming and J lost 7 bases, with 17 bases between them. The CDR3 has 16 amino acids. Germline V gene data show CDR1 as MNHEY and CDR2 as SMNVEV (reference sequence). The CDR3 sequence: CASSLSRGYYGGELFF. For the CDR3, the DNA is TGTGCCAGCAGTTTAAGTAGAGGGTACTACGGCGGGGAGCTGTTTTTT.

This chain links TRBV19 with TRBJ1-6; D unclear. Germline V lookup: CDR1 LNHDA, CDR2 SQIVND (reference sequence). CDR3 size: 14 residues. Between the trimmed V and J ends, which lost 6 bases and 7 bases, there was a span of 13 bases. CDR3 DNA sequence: TGTGCCAGTAGCCTTGGGTCGGGGAATTCACCCCTCCACTTT. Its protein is CASSLGSGNSPLHF.